Listed below are T cell receptor beta chains from one sample, sequenced in a study of blood T cell repertoires in COVID-19. Sequenced by immunoSEQ multiplex PCR; TCRdb stores in-frame clones only, minus some. The sample has tens of thousands of clones; approximately 80% are singletons. Material: peripheral blood. These receptors originate from a human donor with active or convalescent COVID-19. The donor label of this sample is uncertain. CDR3s include the opening cysteine and the closing phenylalanine or tryptophan. The D gene is left open where the match is weak. Not all rows give a size; the values are once, few, many and, for expanded clones, a class.

TRBV28,NA,TRBJ1-2,NA,TGTGCCAGCAGTTTAAGGGGGAATAGTATCTATGGCTACACCTTC,CASSLRGNSIYGYTF
TRBV27,NA,TRBJ2-7,NA,TGTGCCACCGCGAGCGGGCTCGGGAGTTACGAGCAGTACTTC,CATASGLGSYEQYF
TRBV19,NA,TRBJ2-2,few,TGTGCCAGTAAACCTAGAAGAACGACCGGGGAGCTGTTTTTT,CASKPRRTTGELFF
TRBV19,NA,TRBJ1-4,NA,TGTGCCAGTAGTATGGGAGAGACTTCAACTAATGAAAAACTGTTTTTT,CASSMGETSTNEKLFF
TRBV11-3,NA,TRBJ1-4,NA,TGTGCCAGCAGCTTAAGGGGATCGTCTAATGAAAAACTGTTTTTT,CASSLRGSSNEKLFF
TRBV29-1,TRBD1,TRBJ1-2,NA,TGCAGCGTCTGGACAGGGGGCGGGTTGTATGGCTACACCTTC,CSVWTGGGLYGYTF
TRBV5-6,NA,TRBJ2-3,NA,TGTGCCAGCAGCTTACCGGGACTGATTAGCACAGATACGCAGTATTTT,CASSLPGLISTDTQYF
TRBV4-2,TRBD1,TRBJ1-1,few,TGTGCCAGCAGCCCACAGAGGACAGGGGGCGGGGGTGAAGCTTTCTTT,CASSPQRTGGGGEAFF
TRBV19,NA,TRBJ2-1,NA,TGTGCCAGCTCGGACTGGATAACATACAATGAGCAGTTCTTC,CASSDWITYNEQFF
TRBV28,NA,TRBJ1-3,once,TGTGCCAGCAGTTCTGTTATCTCTGGAAACACCATATATTTT,CASSSVISGNTIYF
TRBV7-3,NA,TRBJ2-1,medium-sized,TGTGCCAGCAGCTTAACGTCCCTCTCCTACAATGAGCAGTTCTTC,CASSLTSLSYNEQFF
TRBV7-2,TRBD2,TRBJ2-7,few,TGTGCCAGCAGTCAGACTAGCGGGAGGGTGGGGGAGCAGTACTTC,CASSQTSGRVGEQYF
TRBV11-2,NA,TRBJ1-3,few,TGTGCCAGCAGCTCCCCGGGGTCTGGAAACACCATATATTTT,CASSSPGSGNTIYF
TRBV10-3,NA,TRBJ2-7,NA,TGTGCCATCAGTGAGTCTGGCGGGTTCTACGAGCAGTACTTC,CAISESGGFYEQYF
TRBV19,NA,TRBJ1-5,NA,TGTGCCAGTAGTAACCGGTTCCTCAATCAGCCCCAGCATTTT,CASSNRFLNQPQHF
TRBV7-7,TRBD2,TRBJ2-5,NA,TGTGCTAGCAGCTTAGGGGGGACTAGCGGCCCGCAAGAGACCCAGTACTTC,CASSLGGTSGPQETQYF
TRBV2,NA,TRBJ2-1,NA,TGTGCCAGCATTAGTCGTGACTTAGCATTCAATGAGCAGTTCTTC,CASISRDLAFNEQFF
TRBV5-4,TRBD1,TRBJ2-3,NA,TGTGCCAGCAGATTGGACAGGGGAGGTGGCACAGATACGCAGTATTTT,CASRLDRGGGTDTQYF
TRBV4-1,TRBD2,TRBJ2-1,NA,TGCGCCAGCAGCCAAGTAGGGGGCGGGAGGGTCCGTGAGCAGTTCTTC,CASSQVGGGRVREQFF
TRBV6-4,TRBD1,TRBJ2-7,few,TGTGCCAGGCCGGGACAGCGGTCCTACGAGCAGTACTTC,CARPGQRSYEQYF
TRBV6-5,TRBD2,TRBJ2-7,NA,TGTGCCAGCAGTTTAGCGGGAGGATCCTACGAGCAGTACTTC,CASSLAGGSYEQYF
TRBV11-2,NA,TRBJ2-7,NA,TGTGCCAGCAGCGCCCGACAGGTTGGGGAGCAGTACTTC,CASSARQVGEQYF
TRBV7-3,NA,TRBJ2-6,NA,TGTGCCAGCAGCTTAGAGAGCTCTGGGGCCAACGTCCTGACTTTC,CASSLESSGANVLTF
TRBV5-6,NA,TRBJ2-7,NA,TGTGCCAGCAGGGGCGCCCCCTACGAGCAGTACTTC,CASRGAPYEQYF
TRBV5-1,NA,TRBJ2-7,few,TGCGCCAGCAGCTTGGGTCAGGGTTCAAGCGAGCAGTACTTC,CASSLGQGSSEQYF
TRBV28,TRBD1,TRBJ1-2,NA,TGTGCCAGCACCATCCGGGACAGTTATGGCTACACCTTC,CASTIRDSYGYTF
TRBV30,TRBD1,TRBJ2-1,NA,TGTGCCTGGAGTCTTGTGGACAGGGGGCTCGGTGAGCAGTTCTTC,CAWSLVDRGLGEQFF
TRBV2,NA,TRBJ2-3,NA,TGTGCCAGCAGTGGGATGTCCGATCGGGCAGATACGCAGTATTTT,CASSGMSDRADTQYF
TRBV6-1,NA,TRBJ2-3,NA,TGTGCCAGCAGCCGAGGGAGTAACACAGATACGCAGTATTTT,CASSRGSNTDTQYF
TRBV11-3,TRBD2,TRBJ2-1,NA,TGTGCCAGCAGCCAAGGGACTAGCGGACTCAATGAGCAGTTCTTC,CASSQGTSGLNEQFF
TRBV3-1/TRBV3-2,NA,TRBJ1-2,NA,TGTGCCAGCAGCCCCCGTGGAGGTAACTATGGCTACACCTTC,CASSPRGGNYGYTF
TRBV5-1,TRBD1,TRBJ2-7,NA,TGCGCCAGCAGCTTCTTAACCGGGACAGAGCACTCCTACGAGCAGTACTTC,CASSFLTGTEHSYEQYF
TRBV7-2,NA,TRBJ2-5,NA,TGTGCCAGCAGGCGTGATGTCCGGGGGGAGACCCAGTACTTC,CASRRDVRGETQYF
TRBV27,NA,TRBJ2-5,NA,TGTGCCAGCAGTTTCGGGAGCCGCTTCGCCGGGGCCCTGCAAGAGACCCAGTACTTC,CASSFGSRFAGALQETQYF
TRBV19,NA,TRBJ2-7,NA,TGTGCCAGTAGTAATCATATCCCGGGTCTCCGACCCTACGAGCAGTACTTC,CASSNHIPGLRPYEQYF
TRBV15,NA,TRBJ1-1,NA,TGTGCCACCAGTACAGGGCTGAGGACTGAAGCTTTCTTT,CATSTGLRTEAFF
TRBV9,TRBD1,TRBJ1-2,NA,TGTGCCAGCAGCCAGACGACAGGGGAGAGTGGCTACACCTTC,CASSQTTGESGYTF
TRBV25-1,TRBD2,TRBJ2-1,NA,TGTGCCAGCCGACTAGCGGGGGCCTCCTACAATGAGCAGTTCTTC,CASRLAGASYNEQFF
TRBV5-4,NA,TRBJ1-4,NA,TGTGCCAGCAGCTTGGCTGGGGCTGCTAATGAAAAACTGTTTTTT,CASSLAGAANEKLFF
TRBV6-5,TRBD2,TRBJ2-7,NA,TGTGCCAGCAGTCCTAGCGGGTTCTCCTACGAGCAGTACTTC,CASSPSGFSYEQYF